The present entry profiles one T cell receptor (beta chain) with its context. Produced via immunoSEQ multiplex PCR; TCRdb's table is partial and in-frame only. The table has nearly 90,000 clones, roughly 87% seen once. A Seattle source enrolled patients during active infection and followed them longitudinally. The sample comes from a study of blood T cell repertoires in COVID-19. The clonotype originates from a man aged 18 to 29 with COVID-19, enrolled during active disease. Sequencing input: peripheral blood.

Here the CDR3 reads CASSLYNYGYTF. The CDR3, as DNA: TGTGCCAGCAGCTTATATAACTATGGCTACACCTTC. The V call is TRBV7-9, the J call TRBJ1-2; no clear D gene. CDR3 length equals 12 residues. Germline V CDR1 and CDR2: SEHNR, FQNEAQ (reference sequence). Trimming shortened V by 2 bases and J by 1 base, and 2 bases separated the two germline ends.